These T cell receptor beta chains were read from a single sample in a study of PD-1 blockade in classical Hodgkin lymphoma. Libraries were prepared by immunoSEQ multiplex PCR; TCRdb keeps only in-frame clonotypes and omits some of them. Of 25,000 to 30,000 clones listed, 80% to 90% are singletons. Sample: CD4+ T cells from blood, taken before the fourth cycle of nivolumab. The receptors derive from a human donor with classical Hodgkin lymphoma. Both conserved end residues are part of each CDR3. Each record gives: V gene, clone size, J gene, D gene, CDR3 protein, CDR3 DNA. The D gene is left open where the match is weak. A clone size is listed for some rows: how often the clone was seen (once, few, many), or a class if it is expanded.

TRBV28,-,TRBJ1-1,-,CASSAQSLGENGEAFF,TGTGCCAGCAGTGCGCAGTCATTGGGGGAAAATGGTGAAGCTTTCTTT
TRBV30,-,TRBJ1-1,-,CAWSAGPLNTEAFF,TGTGCCTGGAGTGCGGGCCCTTTGAACACTGAAGCTTTCTTT
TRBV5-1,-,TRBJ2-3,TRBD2,CASWAGGTTGTDTQYF,TGCGCCAGCTGGGCGGGGGGGACTACCGGCACAGATACGCAGTATTTT
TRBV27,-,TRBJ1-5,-,CASSLLSGAGQPQHF,TGTGCCAGCAGTTTATTGTCTGGGGCAGGACAGCCCCAGCATTTT
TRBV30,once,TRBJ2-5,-,CAWRGRETQYF,TGTGCCTGGAGGGGAAGGGAGACCCAGTACTTC
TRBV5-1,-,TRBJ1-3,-,CASSLAGEGSGNTIYF,TGCGCCAGCAGCTTGGCCGGAGAGGGCTCTGGAAACACCATATATTTT
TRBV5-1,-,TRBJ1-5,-,CASSLEGSPSPQHF,TGCGCCAGCAGCTTGGAAGGCAGTCCATCGCCCCAGCATTTT
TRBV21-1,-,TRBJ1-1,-,CASSSQGNETEAFF,TGTGCCAGCAGCTCCCAGGGTAATGAGACTGAAGCTTTCTTT
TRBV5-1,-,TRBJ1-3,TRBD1,CASSSQGAGNTIYF,TGCGCCAGCAGCTCACAGGGGGCTGGAAACACCATATATTTT
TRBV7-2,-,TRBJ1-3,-,CASSFGRRVSGNTIYF,TGTGCCAGCAGCTTTGGCCGCCGCGTCTCTGGAAACACCATATATTTT
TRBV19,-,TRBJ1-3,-,CASTPYSAGNTIYF,TGTGCCAGTACCCCGTATTCTGCTGGAAACACCATATATTTT
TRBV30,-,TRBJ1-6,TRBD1,CAWSVQGDSYNSPLHF,TGTGCCTGGAGTGTACAGGGGGATTCCTATAATTCACCCCTCCACTTT
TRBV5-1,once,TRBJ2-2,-,CASSLQVANTGELFF,TGCGCCAGCAGCTTACAAGTCGCGAACACCGGGGAGCTGTTTTTT
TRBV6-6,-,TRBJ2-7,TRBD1,CASRPTGTARAYEQYF,TGTGCCAGCAGGCCCACCGGGACAGCGAGGGCCTACGAGCAGTACTTC
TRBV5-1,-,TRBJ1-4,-,CASRDGGGTNEKLFF,TGCGCCAGCAGGGACGGCGGAGGTACTAATGAAAAACTGTTTTTT
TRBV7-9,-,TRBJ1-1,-,CASSLDAGHQAFF,TGTGCCAGCAGCTTAGACGCAGGGCACCAAGCTTTCTTT
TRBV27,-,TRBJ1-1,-,CASSFHRQNTEAFF,TGTGCCAGCAGTTTCCACCGACAGAACACTGAAGCTTTCTTT
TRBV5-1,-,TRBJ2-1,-,CASSLVPGDSNYNEQFF,TGCGCCAGCAGCTTGGTTCCCGGGGACTCTAACTACAATGAGCAGTTCTTC
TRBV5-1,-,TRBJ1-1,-,CASSLAPGLNTEAFF,TGCGCCAGCAGCTTGGCCCCGGGGCTGAACACTGAAGCTTTCTTT
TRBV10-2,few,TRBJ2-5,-,CASGVETQYF,TGCGCCAGCGGAGTGGAGACCCAGTACTTC
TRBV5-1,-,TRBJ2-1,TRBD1,CASSPGTGGGGEQFF,TGCGCCAGCAGCCCTGGGACAGGGGGCGGGGGTGAGCAGTTCTTC
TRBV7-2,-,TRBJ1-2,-,CASSPRGGGTNGYTF,TGTGCCAGCAGCCCCCGGGGAGGGGGGACGAATGGCTACACCTTC
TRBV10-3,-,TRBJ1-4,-,CAISESDRTNEKLFF,TGTGCCATCAGTGAATCAGACAGGACTAATGAAAAACTGTTTTTT
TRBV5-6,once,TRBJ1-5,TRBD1,CASSFAGTVNQPQHF,TGTGCCAGCAGCTTTGCAGGGACAGTAAATCAGCCCCAGCATTTT
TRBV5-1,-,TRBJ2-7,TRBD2,CASSDLAGAYEQYF,TGCGCCAGCAGCGATCTGGCGGGAGCCTACGAGCAGTACTTC